The 5 T cell receptor beta chains listed next were all sequenced from one sample in a study of radiation and T cells in renal cell carcinoma. Described time point: blood 2 weeks post-SBRT. The sample's treatment: 15 Gy SBRT to primary tumor, nephrectomy 4 weeks later. Data came from immunoSEQ multiplex PCR; TCRdb stores just in-frame clones and leaves some out. The sample lists more than 150,000 clones; roughly 87% were seen once. The sample consisted of blood, taken from a patient whose treatment included radiotherapy and nephrectomy. All receptors come from a woman aged 50 to 65 with renal cell carcinoma.

V and J are TRBV5-1 and TRBJ2-1; tentatively, D is TRBD2 (6 bases). Germline loops: CDR1 SGHRS, CDR2 YFSETQ. V was shortened by 3 bases and J by 8 bases, with 12 bases between the two germline ends. The CDR3 contains 13 residues. The CDR3 DNA reads as TGCGCCAGCAGCTGGGGCGGGGACGATGAGCAGTTCTTC. Residues: CASSWGGDDEQFF. Full variable domain (remainder filled in from reference TRBV5-1 and TRBJ2-1): KAGVTQTPRYLIKTRGQQVTLSCSPISGHRSVSWYQQTPGQGLQFLFEYFSETQRNKGNFPGRFSGRQFSNSRSEMNVSTLELGDSALYLCASSWGGDDEQFFGPGTRLTVL.

The rearrangement links TRBV6-6 to TRBJ1-2, with 7 positions matching TRBD1. From germline, CDR1 is MNHNY and CDR2 SVGAGI (reference sequence). Germline trimming cut 2 bases from V and 0 bases from J; bases unmatched to any gene: 3. This CDR3 is built from 15 residues. The CDR3 spells CASSYTTGTNYGYTF. Written as DNA, the CDR3 is TGTGCCAGCAGTTACACGACAGGGACTAACTATGGCTACACCTTC.

This clone was detected once. The chain joins TRBV29-1 to TRBJ2-1, with D perhaps TRBD2 (6 bases). V was pared by 3 bases and J by 5 bases, with 17 bases between. The CDR3 runs 15 residues. Germline V gene sequence: CDR1 SQVTM, CDR2 ANQGSEA. The CDR3 sequence: CSVESGGGPDNEQFF. CDR3 bases: TGCAGCGTTGAGAGTGGAGGAGGGCCCGACAATGAGCAGTTCTTC.

The chain couples TRBV5-6 to TRBJ1-2, with D hard to call. The CDR3 runs to 16 residues. The germline V gene encodes CDR1 SGHDT and CDR2 YYEEEE. Trimming took off 4 bases at V and 2 bases at J, with 18 bases between the two ends. The CDR3: CASSTNPPPMNYGYTF. CDR3 bases: TGTGCCAGCAGCACCAACCCCCCACCGATGAACTATGGCTACACCTTC.

V is TRBV15 and J is TRBJ2-7, with TRBD2 identical over 9 bases. Losses at the gene ends were 3 bases for V and 2 bases for J; bases not matched to a gene: 5. Germline assignment: CDR1 LNHNV and CDR2 YYDKDF (reference sequence). The CDR3 is 15 residues long. In nucleotides, the CDR3 is TGTGCCACCAGCAGCTTAGCGGGGGCGACCTACGAGCAGTACTTC. It codes for CATSSLAGATYEQYF.